The clone carrying this TCR beta chain was counted only a few times. Amplification of TCR beta used genomic DNA extracted from peripheral blood. The data were taken from a study of T cell repertoires in aging, cancer and after chemotherapy. Turning to the study itself: Donors were grouped into six age bands spanning 30 or younger through 70 or older.

A mixed TRB-A/B primer pool amplified rearranged TRB by multiplex touch-down PCR. TCRdb passed the multiplex PCR reads through MiXCR, listing each CDR3 protein once. There are more than 15,000 distinct CDR3 sequences in the sample; 50% occur only once, and about 10% lies in the top ten. This CDR3 has 16 residues. V lost 8 bases and J lost 4; bases outside the gene matches: 13. CDR1 and CDR2 (germline): SQVTM, ANQGSEA. The V call is TRBV29-1, the J call TRBJ2-6; 8 bases match TRBD1. The receptor was isolated from a human donor in good health. Sequencing used blood. DNA of the CDR3: TGCAGCCCGAACCCAGGGGGCGCGAGGGGGGCCAACGTCCTGACTTTC. Amino acid sequence: CSPNPGGARGANVLTF.